Following are 25 T cell receptor beta chains from one sample sequenced in a study of T cell repertoires in cytomegalovirus infection. Antigens for these TCRs are unknown. TCRdb processed the reads anew with MiXCR; each CDR3 protein has one entry. The sample lists 750,000 to 950,000 distinct CDR3 sequences, just under 30% occurring once. The sequencing here drew on cultured CD8+ T cells from PBMCs, taken from culture after CMV antigen stimulation. Receptor source: a human donor in good health (CMV status not recorded). Some clones in this sample may be carry-over from other donors' samples.

This clonotype appeared a few times. The chain carries TRBV5-5 and TRBJ2-1; 10 bases map to TRBD2. J gave up 7 bases and V 0 bases, and 16 bases lay outside the gene matches. CDR1 and CDR2 from the germline V gene are SGHKS and YYEKEE (reference sequence). The length of the CDR3 is 19 residues. The DNA of the CDR3 is TGTGCCAGCAGCTTGGCCAAATTGGGACTAAGCGGGGGGGCAAATGAGCAGTTCTTC. It yields the protein CASSLAKLGLSGGANEQFF.

This clonotype was found a few times. CDR3 sequence (DNA): TGTGCCAGCGACGACGGTTTCTACGAGCAGTACGTC. Translation: CASDDGFYEQYV. The V and J genes are TRBV6-5 and TRBJ2-7; D gene ambiguous. The CDR3 loop spans 12 amino acids. CDR1 and CDR2 from the germline V gene are MNHEY and SVGAGI. Trimming shortened V by 8 bases and J by 3 bases, and 11 bases separated the two germline ends.

This clonotype was seen a few times. This chain uses TRBV10-3 with TRBJ1-2; D is unclear. V lost 3 bases and J 1 base, leaving 6 bases between the germline ends. CDR3 size: 13 residues. CDR1 and CDR2 from the germline V gene are ENHRY and SYGVKD. The CDR3 coding sequence is TGTGCCATCAGTGAAGGGAATAACTATGGCTACACCTTC. It translates to CAISEGNNYGYTF.

This clonotype was counted only a few times. V gene TRBV6-5 combines with J gene TRBJ1-2; 7 bases align to TRBD1. The V and J ends lost 0 bases and 2 bases, in that order; junction bases with no gene match: 0. Germline-derived CDR1 and CDR2 are MNHEY and SVGAGI. The CDR3 loop spans 14 amino acids. The CDR3 is CASSYSRGNYGYTF. CDR3 in DNA: TGTGCCAGCAGTTACTCCAGGGGGAACTATGGCTACACCTTC.

The V call is TRBV12-3 or TRBV12-4, the J call TRBJ1-1; D possibly corresponds to TRBD1 (5 bases). The V gene lost 6 bases and the J gene lost 4 bases, with 15 bases spanning the gap. This CDR3 has 14 residues. CDR3 sequence: CASSLNPRGTEAFF. CDR3 DNA sequence: TGTGCCAGCAGCCTAAACCCAAGGGGCACTGAAGCTTTCTTT.

This clonotype was seen a single time. The V and J genes are TRBV18 and TRBJ2-7, with D unresolved. Germline V gives CDR1 KGHSH, CDR2 LQKENI. CDR3 length: 15 amino acids. The V end was cut by 1 base, the J end by 5 bases, with 15 bases between. Here the CDR3 reads CASSPHPPPLDEQYV. The CDR3, as DNA: TGTGCCAGCTCACCACACCCCCCCCCATTGGACGAGCAGTACGTC.

J is TRBJ2-7 and V is TRBV6-1, with a possible D match to TRBD1 (5 bases). This CDR3 has 16 residues. Germline V gives CDR1 MNHNS, CDR2 SASEGT. Trimming took 0 bases from V and 5 from J, leaving 17 bases between them. DNA for the CDR3: TGTGCCAGCAGTGAAGCAGTAGGGGCCCCGCGTCACGAGCAGTACTTC. Its protein product is CASSEAVGAPRHEQYF.

In its sample, this clonotype was seen many times. V is TRBV7-8 and J is TRBJ1-2, with D hard to call. With 5 bases removed from V and 0 bases from J, the gap between germline ends came to 19 bases. The CDR3 length is 17 residues. CDR1 SGHVS and CDR2 FQNEAQ come from the germline V gene. In DNA form, the CDR3 reads TGTGCCAGCAGCCTGAGGGAGGGCAATTGGGCTAACTATGGCTACACCTTC. The encoded protein is CASSLREGNWANYGYTF.

This sequence joins TRBV6-8 and TRBJ1-1; D not certain. V lost 9 bases and J 4 bases, leaving 15 bases between the germline ends. The CDR3 spans 13 residues. Germline V gene sequence: CDR1 MNHGY, CDR2 SAAAGT. CDR3 in amino acids: CASLFARGTEAFF. CDR3 coding DNA: TGTGCCAGTCTTTTCGCCCGGGGCACTGAAGCTTTCTTT.

In its sample, this clonotype was seen a few times. This rearrangement joins TRBV27 to TRBJ2-1; no reliable D call. The V and J ends lost 2 bases and 7 bases respectively, with 9 bases between them. The CDR3 totals 13 residues. Germline loops: CDR1 MNHEY, CDR2 SMNVEV (reference sequence). CDR3 nucleotide sequence: TGTGCCAGCAGTTTAAGTCTGGCTAATGAGCAGTTCTTC. Residues: CASSLSLANEQFF.

This sequence joins TRBV20-1 and TRBJ1-5; tentative D call: TRBD1 (6 bases). The CDR3 totals 15 residues. The germline V gene has CDR1 DFQATT and CDR2 SNEGSKA (reference sequence). Trimming removed 3 bases at V and 0 bases at J, with 12 bases between. CDR3 in amino acids: CSASISTGSNQPQHF. The CDR3 DNA reads as TGCAGTGCTAGCATCTCGACAGGTAGCAATCAGCCCCAGCATTTT.

This chain uses TRBV19 with TRBJ1-1; D perhaps matches TRBD1 (6 bases). Per germline, CDR1 LNHDA and CDR2 SQIVND (reference sequence). The CDR3 runs to 14 residues. The ends were cut back, 4 bases at V and 1 base at J, with 10 bases in the middle. The CDR3 region is CASSTSQGNTEAFF. CDR3 in DNA: TGTGCCAGTAGTACCTCACAGGGGAACACTGAAGCTTTCTTT.

The chain links TRBV6-7 to TRBJ2-7, with a tentative D call TRBD1 (6 bases). TRBV6-7 is flagged as an ORF with uncertain function. The CDR3 contains 16 residues. The CDR3 coding sequence is TGTGCCAGGCTGTACAGGGCGATTGGTTTTTCCTGCGAGCAGTACGTC. It is translated as CARLYRAIGFSCEQYV.

The J gene is TRBJ1-3, the V gene TRBV11-2; no clear D gene. Per the germline V gene, CDR1 is SGHAT and CDR2 is FQNNGV. The CDR3 loop spans 15 amino acids. V was cut by 6 bases and J by 4 bases, with 16 bases left in between. The CDR3 DNA follows: TGTGCCAGCAGGACGCGGGAAGGCTACGGAAACACCATATATTTT. Residues: CASRTREGYGNTIYF.

This clonotype was recorded only once. CDR3 nucleotide sequence: TGTGCCAGTAGTATAGACCGAACTAGGGATGAGCAGTTCTTC. Translated, it gives CASSIDRTRDEQFF. The chain carries TRBV19 and TRBJ2-1; maybe TRBD2 (5 bases). CDR1 and CDR2 (germline): LNHDA, SQIVND (reference sequence). V lost 0 bases to trimming and J lost 8 bases, with 11 bases between them. This CDR3 is 14 amino acids long.

There are a few counts of this clonotype. This chain links TRBV7-4 with TRBJ1-2, with D perhaps matching TRBD1 (5 bases). Germline V gene lookup returns CDR1 SGHVT and CDR2 SQSDAQ. The ends were cut back, 4 bases at V and 4 bases at J, with 10 bases in the middle. The CDR3 contains 13 residues. CDR3 amino acids: CASSSDSSYGYTF. In DNA, the CDR3 is TGTGCCAGCAGCTCCGACAGCTCCTATGGCTACACCTTC.

The chain has TRBV25-1 and TRBJ2-2; 8 bases match TRBD1. Trimming took 0 bases from V and 4 from J; bases not matched to a gene: 7. The CDR3 length is 17 residues. CDR1 is MGHDK and CDR2 is SYGVNS in the germline V gene. The CDR3 sequence: CASSEYGAGGPTGELFF. CDR3 coding DNA: TGTGCCAGCAGTGAATATGGGGCAGGGGGCCCCACCGGGGAGCTGTTTTTT.

This clonotype was seen a handful of times. The V and J genes are TRBV15 and TRBJ1-2; D possibly corresponds to TRBD1 (5 bases). Trimming removed 0 bases from V and 4 bases from J, with 12 bases in between. This CDR3 is 15 amino acids long. Germline loops: CDR1 LNHNV, CDR2 YYDKDF (reference sequence). The DNA of the CDR3 is TGTGCCACCAGCAGAGATAGGGGCACTGGCTATGGCTACACCTTC. Residues: CATSRDRGTGYGYTF. The variable domain in full, completed from reference TRBV15 and TRBJ1-2, reads DAMVIQNPRYQVTQFGKPVTLSCSQTLNHNVMYWYQQKSSQAPKLLFHYYDKDFNNEADTPDNFQSRRPNTSFCFLDIRSPGLGDTAMYLCATSRDRGTGYGYTFGSGTRLTVV.

The chain employs TRBV7-9 and TRBJ2-3, with D tentatively TRBD2 (5 bases). Germline values: CDR1 SEHNR, CDR2 FQNEAQ (reference sequence). The CDR3 loop spans 13 amino acids. The CDR3 sequence: CASDPGLSRTQYF. The CDR3 bases are TGTGCGAGCGATCCTGGACTCTCGCGTACGCAGTATTTT.

The sample holds a few counts of this clonotype. V gene TRBV13 combines with J gene TRBJ2-3, with 8 bases matching TRBD2. Trimming at V came to 6 bases and at J to 2 bases, leaving 7 bases not matched to a gene. This CDR3 contains 15 residues. CDR1 and CDR2 from the germline V gene are PRHDT and FYEKMQ (reference sequence). This chain's CDR3 is CASREAGAHTDTQYF. The CDR3 nucleotides are TGTGCCAGCAGGGAAGCGGGGGCGCACACAGATACGCAGTATTTT.

The chain links TRBV6-2 or TRBV6-3 to TRBJ1-1; D is undetermined. The CDR3 runs to 14 residues. V was pared by 0 bases and J by 5 bases, with 10 bases between. Germline V lookup: CDR1 MNHEY, CDR2 SVGEGT. CDR3 protein: CASSYSTLPTEAFF. The CDR3 nucleotides are TGTGCCAGCAGTTACTCGACCCTCCCTACTGAAGCTTTCTTT.

The chain couples TRBV6-1 to TRBJ1-5; D might be TRBD1 (5 bases). CDR1 MNHNS and CDR2 SASEGT come from the germline V gene. V was shortened by 2 bases and J by 4 bases, with 12 bases between the two germline ends. The CDR3 extends over 15 amino acids. The DNA of the CDR3 is TGTGCCAGCAGTGAATTTCGCCAGGGTAATCAGCCCCAGCATTTT. Translated, it gives CASSEFRQGNQPQHF.

This clonotype was seen only a few times. J is TRBJ2-3 and V is TRBV27; D may be TRBD2 (6 bases). Germline values: CDR1 MNHEY, CDR2 SMNVEV (reference sequence). This CDR3 has 14 residues. V gave up 5 bases and J gave up 2 bases, with 11 bases separating them. In DNA, the CDR3 is TGTGCCAGCAGTCGTCGGGACTCCACAGATACGCAGTATTTT. Translated: CASSRRDSTDTQYF.

In this sample, this clonotype turned up many times. The chain is built from TRBV7-9 and TRBJ2-7, with D unresolved. Germline V CDR1 and CDR2: SEHNR, FQNEAQ (reference sequence). Trimming took 4 bases from V and 5 from J, leaving 6 bases between them. There are 11 residues in the CDR3. The CDR3 DNA sequence: TGTGCCAGCAGCTATAACCACGAGCAGTACTTC. Translating it yields CASSYNHEQYF.

This clonotype has just a few counts. V gene TRBV7-6 combines with J gene TRBJ2-2; 10 nucleotides match TRBD2. The CDR3 is 18 residues long. Unmatched junction bases numbered 6, after V lost 1 base and J lost 1 base. Germline V lookup: CDR1 SGHVS, CDR2 FNYEAQ. CDR3 protein: CASSLGPSGGMNTGELFF. CDR3 coding DNA: TGTGCCAGCAGCTTAGGGCCTAGCGGGGGTATGAACACCGGGGAGCTGTTTTTT.